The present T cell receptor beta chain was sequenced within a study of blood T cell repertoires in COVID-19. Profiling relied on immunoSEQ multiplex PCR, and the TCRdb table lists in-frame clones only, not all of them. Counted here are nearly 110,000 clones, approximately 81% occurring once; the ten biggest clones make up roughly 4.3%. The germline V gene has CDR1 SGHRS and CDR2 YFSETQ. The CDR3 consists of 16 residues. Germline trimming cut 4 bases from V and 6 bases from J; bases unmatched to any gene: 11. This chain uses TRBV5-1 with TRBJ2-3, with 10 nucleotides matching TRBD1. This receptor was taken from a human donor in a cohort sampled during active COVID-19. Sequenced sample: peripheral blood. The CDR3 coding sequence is TGCGCCAGCAGCCCGGGGACAGGGGAGGATACGGATACGCAGTATTTT. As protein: CASSPGTGEDTDTQYF.